One and the same sample provided the 23 T cell receptor beta chains below, sequenced in a study of beta chain features in type 1 diabetes. Expressed TCRB transcripts were sequenced because the isolated RNA had all been reverse transcribed beforehand. The method was immunoSEQ multiplex PCR; TCRdb's version includes in-frame clones alone and lacks a portion of them. Among 350,000 or so clones listed, about 18% were seen once. Sequencing was done on a sample of naive CD4+ T cells from blood. The receptors were sampled from a woman between 18 and 29 years old in good health.

There are a few counts of this clone. V usage is TRBV5-6 and J usage is TRBJ2-3, with 8 bases identical to TRBD2. CDR3 size: 15 residues. Germline V gene lookup returns CDR1 SGHDT and CDR2 YYEEEE. J lost 11 bases, V lost 2 bases, and 13 bases had no gene match. This chain's CDR3 is CASSFGSGGNKGQYF. The CDR3 DNA reads TGTGCCAGCAGCTTCGGCAGCGGGGGCAATAAGGGGCAGTATTTT.

The chain carries TRBV30 and TRBJ1-1; 8 bases agree with TRBD1. Germline-derived CDR1 and CDR2 are GTSNPN and SVGIG (reference sequence). V lost 3 bases and J lost 4; bases outside the gene matches: 22. This CDR3 spans 19 amino acids. CDR3 sequence: CAWSLILQGAGPSVTEAFF. Here the CDR3 DNA reads TGTGCCTGGAGCCTTATTCTCCAGGGGGCAGGCCCGTCGGTCACTGAAGCTTTCTTT.

The genes are TRBV6-5 and TRBJ2-7; D may be TRBD2 (6 bases). V lost 4 bases and J 0 bases, leaving 13 bases between the germline ends. Germline V lookup: CDR1 MNHEY, CDR2 SVGAGI. The CDR3 extends over 15 amino acids. CDR3 loop: CASSSTRDFSYEQYF. The CDR3 DNA reads as TGTGCCAGCAGTTCCACCCGGGACTTCTCCTACGAGCAGTACTTC.

The chain joins TRBV18 to TRBJ2-5; D possibly corresponds to TRBD1 (6 bases). From germline, CDR1 is KGHSH and CDR2 LQKENI. There are 13 residues in the CDR3. V shed 6 bases and J shed 6 bases, with 14 bases lying between them. Written as DNA, the CDR3 is TGTGCCAGCTCCCCTGACAGGTCGCAGACCCAGTACTTC. Its protein product is CASSPDRSQTQYF.

This sequence joins TRBV2 and TRBJ1-2, with D possibly TRBD1 on 5 matching bases. V lost 8 bases to trimming and J lost 3 bases, with 19 bases between them. Germline CDR1 SNHLY, CDR2 FYNNEI. There are 15 residues in the CDR3. This chain's CDR3 is CASLRREGRHYGYTF. In DNA, the CDR3 is TGTGCCAGCCTTCGCCGGGAGGGGAGGCACTATGGCTACACCTTC.

In this sample, this clone turned up a few times. Other DNA variants within this sample encode the same CDR3. The CDR3, as DNA: TGTGCCAGCAGCTTAACGACTAGCACAGATACGCAGTATTTT. Its protein is CASSLTTSTDTQYF. V is TRBV7-9 and J is TRBJ2-3, with unresolved D. CDR1 is SEHNR, CDR2 FQNEAQ, per germline (reference sequence). The CDR3 contains 14 residues. Deletions cut 2 bases from V and 0 bases from J, with 6 bases between.

The chain employs TRBV2 and TRBJ2-5; 7 positions match TRBD2. The CDR3 runs to 17 residues. CDR1 and CDR2 (germline): SNHLY, FYNNEI. The V segment lost 6 bases and the J segment 2 bases; nucleotides outside the gene matches: 15. The CDR3 reads CASSGISRASGQETQYF. CDR3 DNA sequence: TGTGCCAGCAGCGGCATTTCCAGGGCTAGCGGTCAAGAGACCCAGTACTTC.

The V call is TRBV4-2, the J call TRBJ1-2; 7 positions agree with TRBD1. The CDR3 is made up of 13 amino acids. The J segment lost 8 bases and the V segment lost 0 bases, leaving 3 bases of the junction unmatched. Germline V gives CDR1 LGHNA, CDR2 YNFKEQ. The chain's CDR3 is CASSQEGGLGYTF. DNA for the CDR3: TGTGCCAGCAGCCAAGAAGGGGGCCTAGGCTACACCTTC.

This sequence joins TRBV18 and TRBJ2-6, with D perhaps matching TRBD2 (5 bases). This CDR3 comprises 17 residues. Germline V gives CDR1 KGHSH, CDR2 LQKENI. V gave up 3 bases and J gave up 0 bases, with 12 bases separating them. The CDR3 nucleotides read TGTGCCAGCTCACCTCGGGGTGCCGCCTCTGGGGCCAACGTCCTGACTTTC. Translated, it gives CASSPRGAASGANVLTF. Complete variable domain (other parts from reference TRBV18 and TRBJ2-6): NAGVMQNPRHLVRRRGQEARLRCSPMKGHSHVYWYRQLPEEGLKFMVYLQKENIIDESGMPKERFSAEFPKEGPSILRIQQVVRGDSAAYFCASSPRGAASGANVLTFGAGSRLTVL.

The chain recombines TRBV29-1 with TRBJ2-1; weak D call: TRBD2 (5 bases). The CDR3 runs 10 residues. The germline V gene has CDR1 SQVTM and CDR2 ANQGSEA. Trimming pared 7 bases from V and 8 bases from J, leaving 9 bases between. The CDR3 reads CSAGSDEQFF. The CDR3, as DNA: TGCAGCGCGGGGTCCGATGAGCAGTTCTTC.

The genes are TRBV30 and TRBJ1-5; D may be TRBD1 (5 bases). Trimming left V 0 bases short and J 7 bases short, with 13 bases between. The CDR3 has 14 residues. Per the germline V gene, CDR1 is GTSNPN and CDR2 is SVGIG (reference sequence). CDR3 residues: CAWSVAQGWQPQHF. The CDR3 nucleotides read TGTGCCTGGAGTGTAGCGCAGGGATGGCAGCCCCAGCATTTT.

This chain connects TRBV20-1 to TRBJ1-2; no clear D. The CDR3 runs to 11 residues. V gave up 2 bases and J gave up 5 bases, with 6 bases separating them. Germline CDR1 reads DFQATT; CDR2 reads SNEGSKA (reference sequence). Here the CDR3 DNA reads TGCAGTGCTAGAAGGGAGTATGGCTACACCTTC. Translating gives CSARREYGYTF.

This clone appeared a few times. The V call is TRBV30, the J call TRBJ2-3, with a weak D call TRBD1 (6 bases). The germline V and J ends were trimmed by 1 base and 2 bases, with 7 bases remaining between them. CDR1 is GTSNPN, CDR2 SVGIG, per germline (reference sequence). The CDR3 is made up of 13 amino acids. The CDR3 is CAWSDRATDTQYF. DNA for the CDR3: TGTGCCTGGAGTGACAGGGCCACAGATACGCAGTATTTT.

J is TRBJ2-2 and V is TRBV30; 12 bases agree with TRBD2. V lost 4 bases and J lost 6; bases outside the gene matches: 3. Germline V gives CDR1 GTSNPN, CDR2 SVGIG (reference sequence). The CDR3 has 14 amino acids. CDR3 sequence reads: CAWKGTSGPGELFF. As DNA, the CDR3 is TGTGCCTGGAAGGGGACTAGCGGGCCCGGGGAGCTGTTTTTT.

This clone was detected a few times. This chain connects TRBV12-5 to TRBJ2-1; TRBD2 might be the D (6 bases). CDR1 and CDR2 from the germline V gene are LGHNT and FRNRAP. The V and J ends lost 6 bases and 14 bases respectively, with 14 bases between them. The CDR3 spans 11 residues. The CDR3 spells CASGRPGEKFF. Here the CDR3 DNA reads TGTGCTAGTGGCCGACCGGGAGAGAAGTTCTTC.

This clone came up a few times. The V gene is TRBV9, the J gene TRBJ2-3; 8 nucleotides align to TRBD1. The CDR3 sequence is 16 residues long. Germline CDR1 reads SGDLS; CDR2 reads YYNGEE. Unmatched junction bases numbered 9, after V lost 2 bases and J lost 4 bases. The CDR3 DNA is TGTGCCAGCAGCGTTTCCGGGACAGGTAACCCAGATACGCAGTATTTT. This sequence encodes CASSVSGTGNPDTQYF.

This clone was picked up a small number of times. This sample also contains other DNA sequences that code for the same CDR3. The V and J genes are TRBV9 and TRBJ2-6; tentative D call: TRBD1 (5 bases). Germline V gives CDR1 SGDLS, CDR2 YYNGEE. This CDR3 has 15 residues. Trimming cost V 0 bases and J 2 bases, with 6 bases left between them. The CDR3 here is CASSVAGTGANVLTF. The CDR3 DNA reads as TGTGCCAGCAGCGTAGCAGGGACTGGGGCCAACGTCCTGACTTTC.

This chain joins TRBV5-6 and TRBJ1-1; the D gene is possibly TRBD1 (5 bases). This CDR3 spans 15 amino acids. CDR1 and CDR2 (germline): SGHDT, YYEEEE. Trimming left V 5 bases short and J 0 bases short, with 14 bases between. As DNA, the CDR3 is TGTGCCAGCAGGAGGCAGGGCCAAGTGAACACTGAAGCTTTCTTT. Amino acids: CASRRQGQVNTEAFF.

This clone was seen more than once but under ten times. This chain joins TRBV13 and TRBJ2-1; the match to TRBD1 covers 8 bases. The CDR3 has 16 residues. The germline V gene encodes CDR1 PRHDT and CDR2 FYEKMQ (reference sequence). J was trimmed by 9 bases and V by 7 bases; bases with no gene match: 17. CDR3 sequence: CASKSEGTGSRAEQFF. Here the CDR3 DNA reads TGTGCCAGCAAATCTGAAGGGACAGGATCTAGGGCTGAGCAGTTCTTC. The full variable domain, completed using reference TRBV13 and TRBJ2-1, is AAGVIQSPRHLIKEKRETATLKCYPIPRHDTVYWYQQGPGQDPQFLISFYEKMQSDKGSIPDRFSAQQFSDYHSELNMSSLELGDSALYFCASKSEGTGSRAEQFFGPGTRLTVL.

Only a few counts were recorded for this clone. This chain links TRBV7-2 with TRBJ1-5; 7 nucleotides line up with TRBD1. V was clipped by 5 bases and J by 4 bases; unmatched bases: 8. This CDR3 spans 15 amino acids. The V gene's germline CDR1 is SGHTA and CDR2 FQGNSA. The CDR3 spells CASSGRDRLNQPQHF. DNA for the CDR3: TGTGCCAGCAGCGGTAGGGACAGACTAAATCAGCCCCAGCATTTT.

The chain joins TRBV4-3 to TRBJ2-7; D not resolved. V lost 7 bases to trimming and J lost 8 bases, with 18 bases between them. In germline, CDR1 is LGHNA, CDR2 YSLEER. CDR3 length: 13 residues. CDR3: CASIAVTGCKQYF. The CDR3 DNA reads TGCGCCAGCATCGCCGTTACCGGGTGCAAGCAGTACTTC.

This clone was found once. The chain combines TRBV5-1 with TRBJ1-3; D is unresolved. The V end lost 4 bases, the J end lost 2 bases, and 13 bases lay between the germline ends. Germline V gene data show CDR1 as SGHRS and CDR2 as YFSETQ. The CDR3 totals 15 residues. CDR3 region: CASSVVSGTGNTIYF. Written as DNA, the CDR3 is TGCGCCAGCAGCGTAGTATCGGGGACTGGAAACACCATATATTTT.

This clone appeared a few times. The chain employs TRBV4-1 and TRBJ1-2; a weak D match, TRBD1 (6 bases). The CDR3 consists of 14 residues. V was clipped by 2 bases and J by 4 bases, with 11 bases between them. CDR1 is MGHRA and CDR2 is YSYEKL in the germline V gene. The CDR3 DNA reads TGCGCCAGCAGCCAACTCAGGGGTGGCTATGGCTACACCTTC. Its protein product is CASSQLRGGYGYTF.